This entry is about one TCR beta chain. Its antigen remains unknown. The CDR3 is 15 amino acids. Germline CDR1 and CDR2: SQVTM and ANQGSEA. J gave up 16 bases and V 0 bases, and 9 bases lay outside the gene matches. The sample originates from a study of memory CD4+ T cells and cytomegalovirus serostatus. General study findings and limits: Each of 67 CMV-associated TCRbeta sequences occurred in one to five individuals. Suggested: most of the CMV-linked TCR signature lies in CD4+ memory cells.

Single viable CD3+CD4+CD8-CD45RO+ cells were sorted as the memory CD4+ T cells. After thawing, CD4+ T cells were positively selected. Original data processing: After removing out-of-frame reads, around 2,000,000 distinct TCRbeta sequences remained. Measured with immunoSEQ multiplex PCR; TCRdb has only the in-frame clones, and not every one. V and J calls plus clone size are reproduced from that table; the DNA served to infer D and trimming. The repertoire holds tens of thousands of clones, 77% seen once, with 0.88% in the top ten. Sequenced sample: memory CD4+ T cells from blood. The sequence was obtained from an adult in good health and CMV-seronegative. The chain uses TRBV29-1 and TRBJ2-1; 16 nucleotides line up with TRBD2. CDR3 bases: TGCAGCGTTGAAGAAGAAGGGACTAGCGGGGGGGCCAAATTCTTC. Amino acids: CSVEEEGTSGGAKFF.